These 26 T cell receptor beta chains share one sample of origin, sequenced in a study of T cell changes during pregnancy in multiple sclerosis. This table comes from immunoSEQ multiplex PCR, and its TCRdb copy is limited to in-frame clones, with some not included. Among 110,000 or so clones listed, approximately 94% were seen once. The starting material was peripheral blood, obtained before pregnancy. The receptors originated from a female donor with multiple sclerosis, enrolled in a pregnancy study.

CDR3 protein: CASSVKHQGWGQPQHF. The CDR3 DNA reads as TGTGCCAGCAGTGTCAAGCATCAGGGATGGGGTCAGCCCCAGCATTTT. The rearrangement uses TRBV28 and TRBJ1-5, with D perhaps matching TRBD1 (5 bases). The germline V gene has CDR1 MDHEN and CDR2 SYDVKM. The V gene lost 5 bases and the J gene lost 6 bases, with 20 bases spanning the gap. The CDR3 extends over 16 amino acids.

The chain carries TRBV5-1 and TRBJ2-1, with 9 bases that match TRBD2. The CDR3 length is 17 residues. Trimming at V came to 0 bases and at J to 0 bases, leaving 4 bases not matched to a gene. CDR1 SGHRS and CDR2 YFSETQ come from the germline V gene. DNA for the CDR3: TGCGCCAGCAGCTTGGTGGCGGGAGGGCTCTCCTACAATGAGCAGTTCTTC. Protein sequence: CASSLVAGGLSYNEQFF.

Here the CDR3 reads CASSEAWGDEAFF. As DNA, the CDR3 is TGTGCCAGCAGTGAAGCTTGGGGAGATGAAGCTTTCTTT. This rearrangement joins TRBV6-1 to TRBJ1-1, with D hard to call. The CDR3 covers 13 residues. V was clipped by 0 bases and J by 7 bases, with 9 bases between them. CDR1 and CDR2 from the germline V gene are MNHNS and SASEGT.

J is TRBJ1-2 and V is TRBV2, with 7 bases identical to TRBD1. The germline gives CDR1 SNHLY, CDR2 FYNNEI. V shed 6 bases, J shed 5 bases, and the junction held 9 bases outside the gene matches. The CDR3 is made up of 14 amino acids. The CDR3 coding sequence is TGTGCCAGCAGGGAGAACAGGGGTTATTATGGCTACACCTTC. This translates into CASRENRGYYGYTF.

This clone was recorded once. The CDR3 DNA follows: TGCGCCAGCAGCTTGGGTGGTACAGGGGGGTCCACTGAAGCTTTCTTT. Translation: CASSLGGTGGSTEAFF. This chain uses TRBV5-1 with TRBJ1-1; 8 positions agree with TRBD1. The CDR3 runs 16 residues. Germline assignment: CDR1 SGHRS and CDR2 YFSETQ. V dropped 0 bases and J dropped 4; count of bases not matched to a gene: 8. The variable domain in full, with the rest retrieved from reference TRBV5-1 and TRBJ1-1, is KAGVTQTPRYLIKTRGQQVTLSCSPISGHRSVSWYQQTPGQGLQFLFEYFSETQRNKGNFPGRFSGRQFSNSRSEMNVSTLELGDSALYLCASSLGGTGGSTEAFFGQGTRLTVV.

This clone appeared a single time. This chain uses TRBV15 with TRBJ2-7, with 10 bases fitting TRBD1. CDR1 is LNHNV, CDR2 YYDKDF, per germline (reference sequence). Germline trimming cut 1 base from V and 5 bases from J; bases unmatched to any gene: 11. The CDR3 consists of 17 residues. CDR3 in amino acids: CATSRVPGQGTKNEQYF. The CDR3 coding sequence is TGTGCCACCAGCAGAGTACCGGGACAGGGGACGAAAAACGAGCAGTACTTC. The full variable domain, rest sourced from reference TRBV15 and TRBJ2-7, is DAMVIQNPRYQVTQFGKPVTLSCSQTLNHNVMYWYQQKSSQAPKLLFHYYDKDFNNEADTPDNFQSRRPNTSFCFLDIRSPGLGDTAMYLCATSRVPGQGTKNEQYFGPGTRLTVT.

The chain couples TRBV27 to TRBJ1-1; TRBD1 matches at 7 bases. V shed 5 bases, J shed 0 bases, and the junction held 6 bases outside the gene matches. Germline V gene lookup returns CDR1 MNHEY and CDR2 SMNVEV (reference sequence). There are 15 residues in the CDR3. The DNA of the CDR3 is TGTGCCAGCAGTCGCAGGGGGTCCCTGAACACTGAAGCTTTCTTT. Amino acid sequence: CASSRRGSLNTEAFF.

V and J are TRBV4-2 and TRBJ1-6, with D possibly TRBD1 on 5 matching bases. V shed 1 base and J shed 8 bases, with 15 bases lying between them. Germline V CDR1 and CDR2: LGHNA, YNFKEQ. This CDR3 has 16 amino acids. The DNA for the CDR3 is TGTGCCAGCAGCCAAGGGGACGGCGGGACGGATTCACCCCTCCACTTT. Translation: CASSQGDGGTDSPLHF.

The gene calls are TRBV10-1 and TRBJ1-4; D remains ambiguous. Trimming stripped 2 bases from V and 8 bases from J, with 6 bases between. The CDR3 spans 12 residues. Germline V gene lookup returns CDR1 WNHNN and CDR2 SYGVQD (reference sequence). In DNA form, the CDR3 reads TGCGCCAGCAGTGAGGAGTTAGAAAAACTGTTTTTT. Residues: CASSEELEKLFF.

The chain employs TRBV6-5 and TRBJ2-7; perhaps TRBD2 as D (5 bases). This CDR3 has 14 residues. Trimming stripped 5 bases from V and 2 bases from J, with 13 bases between. Germline CDR1 reads MNHEY; CDR2 reads SVGAGI. The CDR3 reads CASSRTPGTYEQYF. The CDR3 DNA sequence: TGTGCCAGCAGTCGTACCCCCGGGACCTACGAGCAGTACTTC.

The chain links TRBV6-1 to TRBJ1-1; possibly TRBD1 for D (6 bases). CDR3 size: 18 residues. Trimming removed 2 bases at V and 0 bases at J, with 19 bases between. Germline values: CDR1 MNHNS, CDR2 SASEGT. CDR3 sequence (DNA): TGTGCCAGCAGTGAATTTGGATCGGCCAGGGGAATGAACACTGAAGCTTTCTTT. Protein sequence: CASSEFGSARGMNTEAFF.

The chain combines TRBV18 with TRBJ1-1; possibly TRBD1 for D (6 bases). The CDR3 spans 15 residues. The V end lost 3 bases, the J end lost 0 bases, and 11 bases lay between the germline ends. Germline V gene lookup returns CDR1 KGHSH and CDR2 LQKENI. The CDR3 here is CASSPLGHLNTEAFF. The CDR3 DNA is TGTGCCAGCTCACCCCTGGGACATTTGAACACTGAAGCTTTCTTT.

The rearrangement joins TRBV4-1 to TRBJ1-5; a weak D match, TRBD1 (5 bases). CDR1 is MGHRA and CDR2 is YSYEKL in the germline V gene. Trimming shortened V by 0 bases and J by 1 base, and 7 bases separated the two germline ends. CDR3 length equals 15 residues. The CDR3 coding sequence is TGCGCCAGCAGCCAAGAGAAGGGGAGCAATCAGCCCCAGCATTTT. The encoded protein is CASSQEKGSNQPQHF.

The J gene is TRBJ2-7, the V gene TRBV11-2; perhaps TRBD2 as D (6 bases). The V gene lost 2 bases and the J gene lost 1 base, with 12 bases spanning the gap. This CDR3 contains 15 residues. Germline CDR1 SGHAT, CDR2 FQNNGV. Here the CDR3 reads CASSLWWDLSYEQYF. CDR3 bases: TGTGCCAGCAGCTTATGGTGGGACTTATCCTACGAGCAGTACTTC. The full variable domain, in which reference TRBV11-2 and TRBJ2-7 provide the parts outside the CDR3, is EAGVAQSPRYKIIEKRQSVAFWCNPISGHATLYWYQQILGQGPKLLIQFQNNGVVDDSQLPKDRFSAERLKGVDSTLKIQPAKLEDSAVYLCASSLWWDLSYEQYFGPGTRLTVT.

The genes are TRBV6-5 and TRBJ1-3; no definite D call. Trimming left V 6 bases short and J 0 bases short, with 9 bases between. Germline-derived CDR1 and CDR2 are MNHEY and SVGAGI. The CDR3 loop spans 14 amino acids. This CDR3 reads CASRRASSGNTIYF. The CDR3 DNA reads as TGTGCCAGCAGGAGGGCAAGCTCTGGAAACACCATATATTTT.

This rearrangement joins TRBV5-6 to TRBJ1-1; perhaps TRBD1 as D (5 bases). The CDR3 spans 17 residues. CDR1 is SGHDT and CDR2 is YYEEEE in the germline V gene. V was clipped by 4 bases and J by 0 bases, with 19 bases between them. This CDR3 is CASSGRGEGPMNTEAFF. CDR3 nucleotides: TGTGCCAGCAGCGGGAGGGGAGAGGGACCCATGAACACTGAAGCTTTCTTT. Supplemented by reference TRBV5-6 and TRBJ1-1, the full variable domain reads DAGVTQSPTHLIKTRGQQVTLRCSPKSGHDTVSWYQQALGQGPQFIFQYYEEEERQRGNFPDRFSGHQFPNYSSELNVNALLLGDSALYLCASSGRGEGPMNTEAFFGQGTRLTVV.

The chain recombines TRBV4-1 with TRBJ2-5, with TRBD2 identical over 14 bases. This CDR3 comprises 17 residues. The ends lost 1 base at V and 3 bases at J; junction bases unmatched: 4. Germline V gene sequence: CDR1 MGHRA, CDR2 YSYEKL. The CDR3 sequence is CASSQGLGLAGEETQYF. The CDR3 DNA reads as TGCGCCAGCAGCCAAGGTCTGGGACTAGCGGGGGAAGAGACCCAGTACTTC.

The chain joins TRBV29-1 to TRBJ1-2; 11 nucleotides line up with TRBD1. The CDR3 is 14 amino acids. Germline CDR1 SQVTM, CDR2 ANQGSEA. Unmatched junction bases numbered 6, after V lost 5 bases and J lost 4 bases. CDR3 sequence: CSVRRDRGTYGYTF. CDR3 nucleotide sequence: TGCAGCGTTCGGCGGGACAGGGGGACCTATGGCTACACCTTC.

J is TRBJ2-1 and V is TRBV5-1, with 8 bases identical to TRBD2. Germline trimming cut 2 bases from V and 2 bases from J; bases unmatched to any gene: 3. Germline values: CDR1 SGHRS, CDR2 YFSETQ. The CDR3 covers 15 residues. CDR3 nucleotide sequence: TGCGCCAGCAGCTTCGGGGGGGCCCCCTACAATGAGCAGTTCTTC. Amino acid sequence: CASSFGGAPYNEQFF.

The chain employs TRBV5-1 and TRBJ1-2, with D perhaps matching TRBD1 (5 bases). Germline-derived CDR1 and CDR2 are SGHRS and YFSETQ. The V end lost 4 bases, the J end lost 3 bases, and 19 bases lay between the germline ends. CDR3 length: 16 amino acids. Written as DNA, the CDR3 is TGCGCCAGCAGCCCGGACGGGAAAGGGGACTACTATGGCTACACCTTC. It is translated as CASSPDGKGDYYGYTF.

The V call is TRBV5-1, the J call TRBJ1-5; D unresolved. Germline lookup yields CDR1 SGHRS and CDR2 YFSETQ. Between the trimmed V and J ends, which lost 3 bases and 2 bases, there was a span of 18 bases. The length of the CDR3 is 17 residues. The CDR3 protein is CASSWPVRGYCNQPQHF. Written as DNA, the CDR3 is TGCGCCAGCAGCTGGCCTGTCCGGGGATATTGCAATCAGCCCCAGCATTTT.

This clone showed up just once. J is TRBJ2-3 and V is TRBV9; 8 nucleotides match TRBD2. With V trimmed by 3 bases and J by 4 bases, 10 bases remained unmatched. The CDR3 has 16 residues. Germline CDR1 reads SGDLS; CDR2 reads YYNGEE. CDR3 DNA sequence: TGTGCCAGCAGCGCTACCGGGACTAGAGTCGCAGATACGCAGTATTTT. The encoded protein is CASSATGTRVADTQYF.

This clone has only one observation. The rearrangement links TRBV14 to TRBJ2-1; 7 bases are shared with TRBD2. The V segment lost 0 bases and the J segment 2 bases; nucleotides outside the gene matches: 10. Germline loops: CDR1 SGHDN, CDR2 FVKESK. The CDR3 has 18 residues. The CDR3 DNA follows: TGTGCCAGCAGCCAAGATCGGGGGGTGCCGGGAGCCTACAATGAGCAGTTCTTC. This codes for CASSQDRGVPGAYNEQFF.

The genes are TRBV6-5 and TRBJ2-7; 10 nucleotides line up with TRBD1. The germline CDR1 and CDR2 sequences are MNHEY and SVGAGI. J gave up 3 bases and V 6 bases, and 5 bases lay outside the gene matches. The CDR3 is 14 amino acids. CDR3 bases: TGTGCCAGCAGGGACAGGGGGGGGTACTACGAGCAGTACTTC. Translated: CASRDRGGYYEQYF.

The chain recombines TRBV7-9 with TRBJ1-2; perhaps TRBD1 as D (6 bases). Trimming cost V 1 base and J 8 bases, with 11 bases left between them. This CDR3 has 13 amino acids. Germline lookup yields CDR1 SEHNR and CDR2 FQNEAQ (reference sequence). In DNA form, the CDR3 reads TGTGCCAGCAGCTTAGAAGGGGGTGGAGGCTACACCTTC. It specifies CASSLEGGGGYTF.

This clone was recorded only once. This sequence joins TRBV10-3 and TRBJ1-2; TRBD1 matches at 9 bases. Germline CDR1 reads ENHRY; CDR2 reads SYGVKD. V was clipped by 5 bases and J by 2 bases; unmatched bases: 6. This CDR3 is built from 15 residues. CDR3 coding DNA: TGTGCCATCAGTCCCGGGACAGGGCAAAACTATGGCTACACCTTC. As protein: CAISPGTGQNYGYTF.